The 5 T cell receptor beta chains below come from one sample, sequenced in a study of CD8 T cells in ankylosing spondylitis. TCRdb itself ran the 5' RACE reads through MiXCR, one entry per CDR3 protein. The sample holds more than 25,000 distinct CDR3 sequences; 5% to 5.5% are singletons and the top ten take around 1.8%. Sequenced: blood, either unsorted or a sorted T cell fraction (not recorded which). The receptors come from a female donor with ankylosing spondylitis or in good health (not recorded which).

This clonotype was seen only a few times. The chain links TRBV9 to TRBJ1-2; D possibly corresponds to TRBD1 (6 bases). The CDR3 has 14 residues. Germline V CDR1 and CDR2: SGDLS, YYNGEE. Trimming left V 4 bases short and J 0 bases short, with 10 bases between. The CDR3 spells CASSPGQSNYGYTF. CDR3 nucleotides: TGTGCCAGCAGCCCCGGACAGTCTAACTATGGCTACACCTTC.

This clonotype has a count of ten or more. The V gene is TRBV9, the J gene TRBJ2-5, with TRBD1 matching over 8 bases. Germline assignment: CDR1 SGDLS and CDR2 YYNGEE. V shed 4 bases and J 7 bases; nucleotides not matched to a gene: 12. The CDR3 consists of 15 residues. CDR3 sequence reads: CASSPGQALGGTQYF. DNA for the CDR3: TGTGCCAGCAGCCCGGGACAGGCCTTGGGGGGGACCCAGTACTTC.

At least ten counts were recorded for this clonotype. The V gene is TRBV9, the J gene TRBJ2-3; D not resolved. V lost 0 bases to trimming and J lost 5 bases, with 10 bases between them. The CDR3 extends over 14 amino acids. The germline gives CDR1 SGDLS, CDR2 YYNGEE. DNA for the CDR3: TGTGCCAGCAGCGTAGGAGTTGGCAGAGATACGCAGTATTTT. Protein product: CASSVGVGRDTQYF.

This clonotype was recorded many times. V and J are TRBV9 and TRBJ2-3, with TRBD1 matching over 8 bases. The germline V gene has CDR1 SGDLS and CDR2 YYNGEE. With V trimmed by 3 bases and J by 2 bases, 2 bases remained unmatched. This CDR3 region has 14 residues. CDR3 in DNA: TGTGCCAGCAGCGCAGGGGGCGCCACAGATACGCAGTATTTT. This codes for CASSAGGATDTQYF.

This clonotype was picked up many times. The chain is built from TRBV9 and TRBJ2-2; the D is unclear. The CDR3 sequence is 14 residues long. From germline, CDR1 is SGDLS and CDR2 YYNGEE. V was clipped by 4 bases and J by 0 bases, with 7 bases between them. The CDR3 is CASSFRPNTGELFF. The DNA for the CDR3 is TGTGCCAGCAGCTTTCGGCCGAACACCGGGGAGCTGTTTTTT.